This TCR beta chain was recorded in a study of blood T cell repertoires in COVID-19. Study overall: Spain, Italy and the United States supplied samples that represented acute and convalescent COVID-19. In each case, the material was cDNA or gDNA derived from T cells, B-cell-depleted T cells, or PBMCs.

Original analysis: For nucleated cells, counts were estimated from reference gene primer amplification. Sequenced by immunoSEQ multiplex PCR; TCRdb stores in-frame clones only, minus some. Clone size and the V and J calls come from that table; the DNA yielded D and trimming. The data show under 75,000 clones, less than 75% seen once. The CDR3 is 14 residues long. V lost 4 bases to trimming and J lost 1 base, with 6 bases between them. The V gene's germline CDR1 is SGHRS and CDR2 YFSETQ. The V gene is TRBV5-1, the J gene TRBJ2-6; D may be TRBD2 (6 bases). The TCR sequence derives from a man aged 60 to 69 with acute or convalescent COVID-19. The specimen was peripheral blood. The CDR3 DNA reads as TGCGCCAGCAGCCGGGAGTCTGGGGCCAACGTCCTGACTTTC. Translation gives CASSRESGANVLTF.